This T cell receptor beta chain was identified in a study of control samples from healthy donors and cancer patients. Measured with immunoSEQ multiplex PCR; TCRdb has only the in-frame clones, and not every one. Among approximately 80,000 clones listed, 90% to 95% were seen once. CDR1 is MNHEY and CDR2 is SVGAGI in the germline V gene. The CDR3 loop spans 15 amino acids. V was pared by 6 bases and J by 0 bases, with 7 bases of the junction left unmatched. The receptor's source is a man aged 25-40 years in good health. This chain joins TRBV6-5 and TRBJ2-5; 7 bases are shared with TRBD1. Specimen: blood. The CDR3 DNA reads as TGTGCCAGCAGAACCGGGACAGCTTACCAAGAGACCCAGTACTTC. Amino acid sequence: CASRTGTAYQETQYF.